The 29 T cell receptor beta chains given below trace back to one sample, sequenced in a study of blood T cell repertoires in COVID-19 (dated by TCRdb to the early 2020s). Library preparation was by the immunoSEQ multiplex PCR assay. TCRdb stores this immuneACCESS table with in-frame sequences only. Part of the clones is absent; in the studies checked, under half of the shortfall reflects unresolved V genes, and no reason is known for the rest. The sample table lists nearly 95,000 clones, more than 75% of them with a count of one. The ten most abundant clones make up around 5.3% of the sample. Sequenced input: peripheral blood. The origin of the receptors is an elderly woman with acute or convalescent COVID-19.

This chain joins TRBV2 and TRBJ2-7; no definite D call. V gave up 2 bases and J gave up 2 bases, with 4 bases separating them. Looked up from germline, CDR1 is SNHLY and CDR2 is FYNNEI. The CDR3 is 12 residues long. The CDR3 here is CASSESAYEQYF. CDR3 DNA: TGTGCCAGCAGTGAATCGGCCTACGAGCAGTACTTC.

This chain connects TRBV29-1 to TRBJ2-5; D gene uncertain. CDR1 is SQVTM, CDR2 ANQGSEA, per germline. The V gene lost 7 bases and the J gene lost 5 bases, with 11 bases spanning the gap. There are 11 residues in the CDR3. The DNA for the CDR3 is TGCAGCGCGGGCGGTCGGGAGACCCAGTACTTC. Amino acids: CSAGGRETQYF.

The chain links TRBV5-1 to TRBJ1-2, with D tentatively TRBD1 (5 bases). The CDR3 consists of 13 residues. V was pared by 3 bases and J by 2 bases, with 8 bases between. The germline V gene has CDR1 SGHRS and CDR2 YFSETQ. The DNA of the CDR3 is TGCGCCAGCAGCTCGGGGGGGAACTATGGCTACACCTTC. This translates into CASSSGGNYGYTF.

The chain is built from TRBV7-2 and TRBJ2-1, with TRBD2 identical over 8 bases. Germline V lookup: CDR1 SGHTA, CDR2 FQGNSA. This CDR3 is 15 amino acids long. V lost 1 base to trimming and J lost 10 bases; unmatched junction nucleotides: 9. CDR3 nucleotides: TGTGCCAGCAGCTTAGGGGGTAGCGGGATCCGGGAGCAGTTCTTC. Amino acid sequence: CASSLGGSGIREQFF.

This clone was detected only once. The rearrangement links TRBV24-1 to TRBJ2-1; 7 bases are shared with TRBD2. The germline V gene encodes CDR1 KGHDR and CDR2 SFDVKD. The CDR3 runs 15 residues. V gave up 8 bases and J gave up 7 bases; unmatched junction bases: 13. CDR3 residues: CATNKTRGRWNEQFF. The DNA of the CDR3 is TGTGCCACCAACAAGACCCGCGGGAGATGGAATGAGCAGTTCTTC.

The chain links TRBV14 to TRBJ1-4; 7 bases line up with TRBD1. The CDR3 is made up of 13 amino acids. In germline, CDR1 is SGHDN, CDR2 FVKESK. With V trimmed by 0 bases and J by 14 bases, 6 bases remained unmatched. CDR3 nucleotide sequence: TGTGCCAGCAGCCAAGATCTTGACAGGGCGCTGTTTTTT. Translation: CASSQDLDRALFF.

V usage is TRBV11-3 and J usage is TRBJ2-1; 7 bases agree with TRBD1. V lost 0 bases to trimming and J lost 9 bases; unmatched junction nucleotides: 14. CDR1 and CDR2 from the germline V gene are SGHNT and YENEEA. The CDR3 has 17 residues. CDR3 nucleotide sequence: TGTGCCAGCAGCTTAGAATCCGGGACAGTGAATTCTGGTGAGCAGTTCTTC. It is translated as CASSLESGTVNSGEQFF.

The genes are TRBV30 and TRBJ1-1; 10 bases map to TRBD1. This CDR3 has 18 amino acids. Germline trimming cut 1 base from V and 5 bases from J; bases unmatched to any gene: 16. The germline V gene encodes CDR1 GTSNPN and CDR2 SVGIG (reference sequence). The CDR3 DNA is TGTGCCTGGAGTGAACGGAGTTTCGGGACAGGGGTAAATACTGAAGCTTTCTTT. Translated: CAWSERSFGTGVNTEAFF.

The table lists this clone with a count of one. The chain couples TRBV30 to TRBJ1-6, with unresolved D. This CDR3 spans 11 amino acids. Germline V gene sequence: CDR1 GTSNPN, CDR2 SVGIG (reference sequence). V was cut by 5 bases and J by 6 bases, with 5 bases left in between. The CDR3 DNA is TGTGCCTGGCAACTTAATTCACCCCTCCACTTT. Translating gives CAWQLNSPLHF.

The chain has TRBV6-5 and TRBJ2-1, with D possibly being TRBD2 (6 bases). CDR1 is MNHEY, CDR2 SVGAGI, per germline. The CDR3 has 15 residues. Trimming took 1 base from V and 2 from J, leaving 9 bases between them. DNA of the CDR3: TGTGCCAGCAGTTACTTAGCGGTGCCCTACAATGAGCAGTTCTTC. Its protein is CASSYLAVPYNEQFF.

The genes are TRBV6-5 and TRBJ1-5, with 10 bases lining up with TRBD1. Germline trimming cut 6 bases from V and 6 bases from J; bases unmatched to any gene: 2. Per the germline V gene, CDR1 is MNHEY and CDR2 is SVGAGI. This CDR3 is built from 13 residues. CDR3 sequence reads: CASRTGGGQPQHF. In nucleotides, the CDR3 is TGTGCCAGCAGGACAGGGGGCGGTCAGCCCCAGCATTTT.

The V gene is TRBV5-1, the J gene TRBJ1-1, with 7 bases identical to TRBD1. Germline V CDR1 and CDR2: SGHRS, YFSETQ. CDR3 length: 15 residues. V was pared by 4 bases and J by 1 base, with 7 bases of the junction left unmatched. The CDR3 bases are TGCGCCAGCAGCCAGGGACAGACCCAGAACACTGAAGCTTTCTTT. This sequence encodes CASSQGQTQNTEAFF.

This clone was detected once. The chain joins TRBV27 to TRBJ1-1, with TRBD1 matching 9 bases. The CDR3 consists of 15 residues. V gave up 7 bases and J gave up 5 bases; unmatched junction bases: 11. CDR1 and CDR2 from the germline V gene are MNHEY and SMNVEV (reference sequence). CDR3 DNA sequence: TGTGCCAGCAAAAATATGGACAGGGGAAGTACTGAAGCTTTCTTT. Translated, it gives CASKNMDRGSTEAFF.

The gene calls are TRBV7-2 and TRBJ2-1, with D tentatively TRBD2 (6 bases). Germline CDR1 and CDR2: SGHTA and FQGNSA. Trimming stripped 5 bases from V and 0 bases from J, with 11 bases between. CDR3 length: 15 residues. The CDR3 reads CASSTPSVSYNEQFF. DNA of the CDR3: TGTGCCAGCAGCACCCCTAGCGTCTCCTACAATGAGCAGTTCTTC.

This clone was seen only a few times. V is TRBV7-2 and J is TRBJ2-1, with 10 bases that match TRBD2. The CDR3 spans 16 residues. The germline CDR1 and CDR2 sequences are SGHTA and FQGNSA. The V gene end was trimmed by 4 bases and the J gene end by 5 bases; junction bases not matched to a gene: 8. CDR3 coding DNA: TGTGCCAGCAGCTCCCGGACTAGCGGAAGAAACAATGAGCAGTTCTTC. This translates into CASSSRTSGRNNEQFF.

The CDR3 spells CASSHGLAGFDTQYF. Here the CDR3 DNA reads TGTGCCAGCAGCCATGGACTAGCGGGATTTGATACGCAGTATTTT. V gene TRBV3-1 (or the pseudogene TRBV3-2) combines with J gene TRBJ2-3, with TRBD2 identical over 12 bases. This CDR3 contains 15 residues. V shed 3 bases and J 6 bases; nucleotides not matched to a gene: 4. The germline V gene has CDR1 LGHDT and CDR2 YNNKEL (reference sequence).

In this sample, this clone turned up once. The rearrangement joins TRBV18 to TRBJ2-5; D is uncertain. Trimming took off 5 bases at V and 3 bases at J, with 10 bases between the two ends. The CDR3 loop spans 13 amino acids. Per germline, CDR1 KGHSH and CDR2 LQKENI. CDR3 sequence: CASSYKLEETQYF. The CDR3 coding sequence is TGTGCCAGCTCATATAAACTGGAAGAGACCCAGTACTTC.

The J gene is TRBJ2-7, the V gene TRBV2; D possibly corresponds to TRBD1 (6 bases). Trimming stripped 8 bases from V and 7 bases from J, with 15 bases between. The V gene's germline CDR1 is SNHLY and CDR2 FYNNEI. The CDR3 consists of 12 residues. DNA for the CDR3: TGTGCCAGCGGCCAGGGGACGGTAGAGCAGTACTTC. Protein: CASGQGTVEQYF. The full variable domain, completed using reference TRBV2 and TRBJ2-7, is EPEVTQTPSHQVTQMGQEVILRCVPISNHLYFYWYRQILGQKVEFLVSFYNNEISEKSEIFDDQFSVERPDGSNFTLKIRSTKLEDSAMYFCASGQGTVEQYFGPGTRLTVT.

V is TRBV9 and J is TRBJ1-1; D is perhaps TRBD1 (6 bases). V lost 0 bases to trimming and J lost 6 bases, with 9 bases between them. The CDR3 spans 13 residues. The V gene's germline CDR1 is SGDLS and CDR2 YYNGEE. CDR3 protein: CASSVAGGAEAFF. CDR3 DNA: TGTGCCAGCAGCGTAGCGGGGGGCGCTGAAGCTTTCTTT.

The chain joins TRBV28 to TRBJ2-5, with 9 bases that match TRBD1. V was clipped by 4 bases and J by 3 bases; unmatched bases: 6. This CDR3 region has 15 residues. Germline CDR1 and CDR2: MDHEN and SYDVKM. CDR3 protein: CASSSGGQGKETQYF. In DNA, the CDR3 is TGTGCCAGCAGTTCGGGGGGACAGGGCAAAGAGACCCAGTACTTC.

The J gene is TRBJ1-3, the V gene TRBV5-1; 8 bases are a match to TRBD1. Germline CDR1 reads SGHRS; CDR2 reads YFSETQ. The CDR3 has 15 residues. V was clipped by 0 bases and J by 4 bases; unmatched bases: 3. In DNA form, the CDR3 reads TGCGCCAGCAGCTTGGGACAGGGGTACGGAAACACCATATATTTT. Its protein product is CASSLGQGYGNTIYF.

The chain recombines TRBV3-1 (or the pseudogene TRBV3-2) with TRBJ1-1; perhaps TRBD1 as D (5 bases). CDR1 and CDR2 from the germline V gene are LGHDT and YNNKEL (reference sequence). The CDR3 consists of 12 residues. Trimming took off 10 bases at V and 1 base at J, with 10 bases between the two ends. CDR3 sequence: CATSTGNTEAFF. The CDR3, as DNA: TGTGCCACCAGTACAGGGAACACTGAAGCTTTCTTT.

The chain has TRBV18 and TRBJ2-5, with 7 bases identical to TRBD2. The CDR3 is 13 amino acids. The V gene's germline CDR1 is KGHSH and CDR2 LQKENI. Trimming took 3 bases from V and 3 from J; bases not matched to a gene: 1. The CDR3 sequence: CASSPGLEETQYF. CDR3 in DNA: TGTGCCAGCTCACCCGGACTAGAAGAGACCCAGTACTTC.

Only one count was recorded for this clone. V usage is TRBV19 and J usage is TRBJ1-5; tentatively, D is TRBD1 (5 bases). The length of the CDR3 is 14 residues. V was shortened by 5 bases and J by 4 bases, with 12 bases between the two germline ends. Germline V gene data show CDR1 as LNHDA and CDR2 as SQIVND (reference sequence). In DNA, the CDR3 is TGTGCCAGTAGTCCGGGGGTACGGAATCAGCCCCAGCATTTT. Its protein is CASSPGVRNQPQHF.

In its sample, this clone was seen once. The chain combines TRBV18 with TRBJ2-5, with TRBD2 matching over 9 bases. The V segment lost 5 bases and the J segment 1 base; nucleotides outside the gene matches: 2. Germline CDR1 is KGHSH and CDR2 is LQKENI. The CDR3 spans 14 residues. CDR3 sequence (DNA): TGTGCCAGCTCAGGGACTAGCAGCCAAGAGACCCAGTACTTC. Amino acids: CASSGTSSQETQYF.

This clone was counted only a few times. The genes are TRBV4-2 and TRBJ1-5; TRBD1 matches 7 bases. Germline trimming cut 0 bases from V and 6 bases from J; bases unmatched to any gene: 8. This CDR3 spans 16 amino acids. The germline CDR1 and CDR2 sequences are LGHNA and YNFKEQ. CDR3 sequence reads: CASSQDQMAGGQPQHF. CDR3 sequence (DNA): TGTGCCAGCAGCCAAGATCAAATGGCAGGGGGTCAGCCCCAGCATTTT.

The chain has TRBV5-6 and TRBJ2-5; TRBD2 is a possible D gene (7 bases). Germline V gives CDR1 SGHDT, CDR2 YYEEEE. The CDR3 is 14 residues long. The ends were cut back, 2 bases at V and 4 bases at J, with 12 bases in the middle. CDR3 region: CASSFRGAGETQYF. The CDR3 DNA is TGTGCCAGCAGCTTTCGGGGGGCTGGAGAGACCCAGTACTTC.

V and J are TRBV5-1 and TRBJ2-1; D call uncertain. Between the trimmed V and J ends, which lost 0 bases and 12 bases, there was a span of 7 bases. CDR1 and CDR2 (germline): SGHRS, YFSETQ. The CDR3 runs to 11 residues. In nucleotides, the CDR3 is TGCGCCAGCAGCTTGGAGACATTGCAGTTCTTC. Encoded protein: CASSLETLQFF.

For this clone: Additional DNA sequences in this sample encode the identical CDR3. The gene calls are TRBV9 and TRBJ2-5; 8 bases are a match to TRBD1. Trimming took 0 bases from V and 5 from J; bases not matched to a gene: 6. The CDR3 contains 15 residues. Germline V lookup: CDR1 SGDLS, CDR2 YYNGEE. In nucleotides, the CDR3 is TGTGCCAGCAGCGTAGATCAGGGGGCAAAGGAGACCCAGTACTTC. Its translation: CASSVDQGAKETQYF.